Reported below is one TCR beta chain. Antigen: not known. Stable vitiligo meant no lesion change over the previous 6 months. Patients who had received treatment within the previous three months were excluded. Looked up from germline, CDR1 is MDHEN and CDR2 is SYDVKM. J gave up 9 bases and V 10 bases, and 10 bases lay outside the gene matches. The CDR3 consists of 14 residues. This entry belongs to a study of resident and recirculating memory T cells in vitiligo. Turning to the study itself: Whole samples, not sorted cells, were homogenized and used for genomic DNA extraction. Broader study findings: No single dominant TCR clone appeared; lesion clonality varied.

Repertoires were generated with immunoSEQ multiplex PCR, while TCRdb's copy carries only in-frame clones and drops some. The table includes fewer than 80,000 clones, approximately 90% detected once. The specimen was blood. This TCR was recovered from a male donor with vitiligo. The chain links TRBV28 to TRBJ1-6, with 9 bases identical to TRBD1. As DNA, the CDR3 is TGTGCCACCTCGATAACAGGGGGCGCTTCACCCCTCCACTTT. Translation gives CATSITGGASPLHF.